The 20 T cell receptor beta chains below all came from one sample that was sequenced in a study of CD8 T cells in ankylosing spondylitis. Study conclusions and caveats: Typical of ankylosing spondylitis blood, it appeared, was a TCR beta motif of roughly eight highly homologous variants.

The antigens of these receptors remain unknown. TCRdb fed the 5' RACE reads into MiXCR, producing one record per CDR3 protein. The data hold about 440,000 distinct CDR3 sequences, with roughly a sixth observed a single time. Material for sequencing was blood, either unsorted or a sorted T cell fraction (not recorded which). These receptors all stem from a male donor with ankylosing spondylitis.

This clonotype was picked up a small number of times. This chain connects TRBV19 to TRBJ2-3, with TRBD2 matching over 9 bases. The J segment lost 2 bases and the V segment lost 6 bases, leaving 3 bases of the junction unmatched. The CDR3 spans 14 residues. Germline CDR1 reads LNHDA; CDR2 reads SQIVND (reference sequence). Written as DNA, the CDR3 is TGTGCCAGTAGCGGACTAGCGTCCACAGATACGCAGTATTTT. It encodes CASSGLASTDTQYF.

The rearrangement links TRBV20-1 to TRBJ2-1; 7 bases are shared with TRBD1. The CDR3 runs to 13 residues. Germline assignment: CDR1 DFQATT and CDR2 SNEGSKA (reference sequence). V gave up 4 bases and J gave up 4 bases; unmatched junction bases: 4. This CDR3 is CSANTGQYNEQFF. The DNA for the CDR3 is TGCAGTGCTAATACGGGACAGTACAATGAGCAGTTCTTC.

Here the CDR3 DNA reads TGTGCCAGCAGCCCGGAATACACCGGGGAGCTGTTTTTT. It encodes CASSPEYTGELFF. The chain carries TRBV3-1 and TRBJ2-2, with D unresolved. The CDR3 is 13 amino acids. Germline V CDR1 and CDR2: LGHDT, YNNKEL (reference sequence). V lost 4 bases and J lost 3, with 6 bases in between.

CDR3 in DNA: TGCGCCAGCAGCCCCGCGACCTACAGGACAACTAATGAAAAACTGTTTTTT. Translating gives CASSPATYRTTNEKLFF. The V and J genes are TRBV5-1 and TRBJ1-4; D possibly corresponds to TRBD1 (5 bases). Germline V CDR1 and CDR2: SGHRS, YFSETQ. There are 17 residues in the CDR3. V lost 4 bases to trimming and J lost 0 bases, with 16 bases between them.

This clonotype came up many times. The chain recombines TRBV5-8 with TRBJ2-1; 7 bases align to TRBD2. The CDR3 consists of 17 residues. Losses at the gene ends were 4 bases for V and 0 bases for J; bases not matched to a gene: 10. Germline V gene lookup returns CDR1 SGHTS and CDR2 YDEGEE. The CDR3 sequence is CASSPKTSFNSYNEQFF. CDR3 DNA sequence: TGTGCCAGCAGCCCAAAGACTAGCTTCAACTCCTACAATGAGCAGTTCTTC.

This clonotype has just a few counts. The chain recombines TRBV24-1 with TRBJ1-5; no firm D call. The CDR3 has 14 amino acids. V was trimmed by 4 bases and J by 3 bases, leaving 9 bases between them. Germline lookup yields CDR1 KGHDR and CDR2 SFDVKD. The CDR3 reads CATSDPSSNQPQHF. The DNA of the CDR3 is TGTGCCACCAGTGACCCCTCATCCAATCAGCCCCAGCATTTT.

Notes on this clonotype: Relative to the germline gene, one junction end is altered; a read error may explain this. The rearrangement uses TRBV20-1 and TRBJ2-7; 7 nucleotides agree with TRBD1. This CDR3 has 12 residues. The germline V gene encodes CDR1 DFQATT and CDR2 SNEGSKA (reference sequence). CDR3 nucleotide sequence: TGCAGTGTGCCGGGACAGTCCTACGGGCAGTACTTC. This gives the protein CSVPGQSYGQYF.

V and J are TRBV15 and TRBJ2-7; 9 bases are a match to TRBD2. CDR1 and CDR2 from the germline V gene are LNHNV and YYDKDF (reference sequence). With 5 bases clipped from V and 3 bases from J, the junction kept 2 bases outside the gene matches. The CDR3 runs to 13 residues. DNA of the CDR3: TGTGCCACCAGCGGACTAGCGAGCTACGAGCAGTACTTC. It yields the protein CATSGLASYEQYF.

The table lists this clonotype with a few counts. The chain carries TRBV5-6 and TRBJ1-1; the D gene is possibly TRBD1 (5 bases). The CDR3 runs 15 residues. Trimming stripped 3 bases from V and 1 base from J, with 13 bases between. Germline loops: CDR1 SGHDT, CDR2 YYEEEE. CDR3 in DNA: TGTGCCAGCAGCTCCCCCTGGGGGAAGAACACTGAAGCTTTCTTT. Protein product: CASSSPWGKNTEAFF.

J is TRBJ2-7 and V is TRBV29-1; 7 bases are shared with TRBD2. The CDR3 runs to 12 residues. After removal of 7 bases from V and 0 bases from J, the junction contained 3 bases not matched to a gene. Germline V gives CDR1 SQVTM, CDR2 ANQGSEA. The CDR3 coding sequence is TGCAGCGGGGGGGGGACCTCCTACGAGCAGTACTTC. It translates to CSGGGTSYEQYF.

The chain has TRBV20-1 and TRBJ2-2, with D possibly TRBD2 on 5 matching bases. This CDR3 contains 14 residues. V lost 3 bases and J lost 0, with 8 bases in between. Looked up from germline, CDR1 is DFQATT and CDR2 is SNEGSKA (reference sequence). CDR3 protein: CSARPSPNTGELFF. CDR3 coding DNA: TGCAGTGCTAGGCCTAGCCCGAACACCGGGGAGCTGTTTTTT.

V gene TRBV6-2 or TRBV6-3 combines with J gene TRBJ2-1, with D hard to call. The CDR3 extends over 16 amino acids. V lost 4 bases and J 8 bases, leaving 21 bases between the germline ends. Germline V lookup: CDR1 MNHEY, CDR2 SVGEGT. In DNA, the CDR3 is TGTGCCAGCAGTTCCACCGGGTGGGGTGGGTTGGATGAGCAGTTCTTC. Its protein product is CASSSTGWGGLDEQFF.

This clonotype was counted only a few times. The chain carries TRBV7-2 and TRBJ2-3; 7 bases fit TRBD1. This CDR3 comprises 15 residues. The V and J ends lost 4 bases and 2 bases, in that order; junction bases with no gene match: 6. Germline V gene data show CDR1 as SGHTA and CDR2 as FQGNSA. CDR3 coding DNA: TGTGCCAGCAGCTCGGGACAGAAATTCACAGATACGCAGTATTTT. This sequence encodes CASSSGQKFTDTQYF.

This clonotype appeared a few times. The rearrangement links TRBV4-3 to TRBJ2-2, with 8 bases lining up with TRBD2. Per the germline V gene, CDR1 is LGHNA and CDR2 is YSLEER. The trim removed 0 bases at V and 8 bases at J, leaving 8 bases unmatched. This CDR3 is 16 amino acids long. The CDR3 sequence: CASSQELAASRGELFF. CDR3 DNA: TGCGCCAGCAGCCAAGAACTAGCGGCCTCCAGGGGGGAGCTGTTTTTT.

Only one count was recorded for this clonotype. The chain combines TRBV6-1 with TRBJ1-1; the D is unclear. CDR3 length: 14 amino acids. Germline V gene data show CDR1 as MNHNS and CDR2 as SASEGT. V shed 3 bases and J shed 1 base, with 9 bases lying between them. The CDR3 region is CASSDHRKNTEAFF. The CDR3 coding sequence is TGTGCCAGCAGTGACCACCGCAAGAACACTGAAGCTTTCTTT.

The table lists this clonotype with a few counts. V is TRBV20-1 and J is TRBJ2-5; no firm D call. Germline V gene data show CDR1 as DFQATT and CDR2 as SNEGSKA (reference sequence). V gave up 4 bases and J gave up 5 bases, with 11 bases separating them. This CDR3 has 12 amino acids. As DNA, the CDR3 is TGCAGTGCTATGACCCAAGGCGAGACCCAGTACTTC. It specifies CSAMTQGETQYF.

V and J are TRBV20-1 and TRBJ2-7; 9 bases fit TRBD2. Germline V gene data show CDR1 as DFQATT and CDR2 as SNEGSKA (reference sequence). With 6 bases clipped from V and 5 bases from J, the junction kept 5 bases outside the gene matches. The CDR3 extends over 12 amino acids. The CDR3 loop is CSAAGGPDEQYF. The CDR3, as DNA: TGCAGTGCCGCGGGAGGGCCCGACGAGCAGTACTTC.

This clonotype was detected a few times. Likely a read error: the CDR3 ends without its conserved phenylalanine or tryptophan. No DNA is shown, since the ends of the CDR3 on it are uncertain; the CDR3 is the one TCRdb lists. This chain links TRBV6-2 or TRBV6-3 with TRBJ2-1; the table's D gene call, TRBD2, was not cross checked with the DNA. The CDR3 sequence runs 12 residues, both termini included. CDR1 and CDR2 from the germline V gene are MNHEY and SVGEGT. The CDR3 sequence is CASSLGLAGFSI.

This clonotype was recorded once. V usage is TRBV28 and J usage is TRBJ1-4, with 11 bases identical to TRBD1. V lost 7 bases to trimming and J lost 7 bases; unmatched junction nucleotides: 8. Germline V lookup: CDR1 MDHEN, CDR2 SYDVKM. The CDR3 has 15 residues. Written as DNA, the CDR3 is TGTGCCAGCACCCTTGCCGGGACAGGGGGTGAAAAACTGTTTTTT. Protein product: CASTLAGTGGEKLFF.

V is TRBV18 and J is TRBJ2-1, with a possible D match to TRBD1 (6 bases). The CDR3 sequence is 15 residues long. Germline V gene sequence: CDR1 KGHSH, CDR2 LQKENI. V lost 2 bases and J lost 3, with 11 bases in between. The CDR3 DNA sequence: TGTGCCAGCTCACCAACAGGGAGCGTCTACAATGAGCAGTTCTTC. Protein product: CASSPTGSVYNEQFF.